This paragraph reports one T cell receptor (beta chain). The antigen remains undetermined. Using viral peptide pools, the ViraFEST assay grew out antigen-specific CD4+ T cells prior to sequencing. Isolating CD4+ T cells followed more than eight days of culture. Participants each got two BNT162b2 or mRNA-1273 vaccine doses. A few million PBMC per well were cultured with 10 IU/ml IL-2 and 7.5 to 10 ug/ml peptides. Clones were read by immunoSEQ multiplex PCR, and TCRdb kept only the in-frame ones, dropping some. The sample consists of 23,000 or so clones, roughly 79% of them appearing once. With 7 bases clipped from V and 5 bases from J, the junction kept 12 bases outside the gene matches. Germline CDR1 is SGHTS and CDR2 is YDEGEE. The CDR3 has 15 amino acids. This specimen belongs to a study of vaccination effects on CD4 cells after COVID-19. Study-level points and caveats: Clones induced by infection and by vaccine showed marked clonal contraction late after vaccination.

The sequence was obtained from a human donor who received a COVID-19 vaccine. Some clones in this sample may be carry-over from other donors' samples. The chain carries TRBV5-8 and TRBJ2-3; 8 bases fit TRBD2. Sequencing used CD4+ T cells from PBMCs cultured with SARS-CoV-2 spike peptides, obtained after COVID-19 vaccination. CDR3 DNA sequence: TGTGCCAGCCCCAATTTAGCGGGACAAGGAGATACGCAGTATTTT. Encoded protein: CASPNLAGQGDTQYF.